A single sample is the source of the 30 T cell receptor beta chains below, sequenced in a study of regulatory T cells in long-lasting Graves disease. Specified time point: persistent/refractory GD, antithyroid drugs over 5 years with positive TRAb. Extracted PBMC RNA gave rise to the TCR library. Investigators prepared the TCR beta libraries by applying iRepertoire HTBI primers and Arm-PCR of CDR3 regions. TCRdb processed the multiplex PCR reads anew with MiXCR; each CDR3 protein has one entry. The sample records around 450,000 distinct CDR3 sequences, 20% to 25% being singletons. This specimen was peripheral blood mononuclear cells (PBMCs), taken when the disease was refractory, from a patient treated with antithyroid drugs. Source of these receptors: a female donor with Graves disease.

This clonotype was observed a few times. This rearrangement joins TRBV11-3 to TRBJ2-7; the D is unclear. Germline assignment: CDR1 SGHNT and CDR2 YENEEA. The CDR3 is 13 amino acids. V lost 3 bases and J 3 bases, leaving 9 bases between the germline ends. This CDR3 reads CASSFGYLYEQYF. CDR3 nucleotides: TGTGCCAGCAGCTTCGGCTACCTCTACGAGCAGTACTTC.

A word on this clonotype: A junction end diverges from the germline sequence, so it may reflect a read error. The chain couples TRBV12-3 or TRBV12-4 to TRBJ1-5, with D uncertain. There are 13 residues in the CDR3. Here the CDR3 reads CASSLQSGQPRHF. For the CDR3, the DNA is TGTGCCAGCAGTTTACAATCGGGTCAGCCCCGGCATTTT.

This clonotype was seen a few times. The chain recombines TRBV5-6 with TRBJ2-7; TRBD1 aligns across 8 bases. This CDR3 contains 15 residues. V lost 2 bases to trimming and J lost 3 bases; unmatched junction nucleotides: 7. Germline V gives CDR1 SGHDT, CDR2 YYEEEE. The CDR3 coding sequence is TGTGCCAGCAGCTTACCAAGACAGGGGATCTACGAGCAGTACTTC. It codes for CASSLPRQGIYEQYF.

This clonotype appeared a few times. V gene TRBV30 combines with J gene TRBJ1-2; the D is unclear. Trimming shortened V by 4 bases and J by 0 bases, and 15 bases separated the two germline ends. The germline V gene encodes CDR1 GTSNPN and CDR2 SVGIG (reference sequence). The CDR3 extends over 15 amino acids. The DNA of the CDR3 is TGTGCCTGGAACCTCGATGGCACAGCTAACTATGGCTACACCTTC. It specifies CAWNLDGTANYGYTF.

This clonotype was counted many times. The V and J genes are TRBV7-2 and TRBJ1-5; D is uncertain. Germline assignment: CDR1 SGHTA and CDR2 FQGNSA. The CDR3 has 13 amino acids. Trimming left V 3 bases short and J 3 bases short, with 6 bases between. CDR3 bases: TGTGCCAGCAGCTTTACAGTCAATCAGCCCCAGCATTTT. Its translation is CASSFTVNQPQHF.

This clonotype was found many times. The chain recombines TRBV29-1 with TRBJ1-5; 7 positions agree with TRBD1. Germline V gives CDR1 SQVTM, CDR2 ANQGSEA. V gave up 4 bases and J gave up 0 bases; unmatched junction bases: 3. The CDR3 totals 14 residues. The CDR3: CSVATGYSNQPQHF. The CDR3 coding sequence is TGCAGCGTTGCGACAGGGTATAGCAATCAGCCCCAGCATTTT. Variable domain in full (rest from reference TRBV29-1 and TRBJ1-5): SAVISQKPSRDICQRGTSLTIQCQVDSQVTMMFWYRQQPGQSLTLIATANQGSEATYESGFVIDKFPISRPNLTFSTLTVSNMSPEDSSIYLCSVATGYSNQPQHFGDGTRLSIL.

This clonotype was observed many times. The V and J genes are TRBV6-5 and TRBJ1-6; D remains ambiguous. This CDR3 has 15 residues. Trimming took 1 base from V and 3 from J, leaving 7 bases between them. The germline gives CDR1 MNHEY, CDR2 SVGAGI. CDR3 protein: CASSYLGGYNSPLHF. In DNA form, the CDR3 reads TGTGCCAGCAGTTACTTGGGAGGCTATAATTCACCCCTCCACTTT.

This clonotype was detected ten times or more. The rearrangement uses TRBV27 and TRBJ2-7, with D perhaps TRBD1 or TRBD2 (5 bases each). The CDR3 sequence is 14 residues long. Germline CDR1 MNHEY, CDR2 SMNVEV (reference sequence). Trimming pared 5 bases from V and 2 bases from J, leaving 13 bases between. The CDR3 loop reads CASSPQMGAYEQYF. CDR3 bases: TGTGCCAGCAGTCCCCAGATGGGGGCCTACGAGCAGTACTTC.

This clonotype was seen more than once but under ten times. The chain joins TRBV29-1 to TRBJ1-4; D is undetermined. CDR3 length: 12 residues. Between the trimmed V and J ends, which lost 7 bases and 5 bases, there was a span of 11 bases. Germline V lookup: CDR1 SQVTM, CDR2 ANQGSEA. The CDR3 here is CSARRQNEKLFF. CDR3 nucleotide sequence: TGCAGCGCCCGGCGTCAAAATGAAAAACTGTTTTTT.

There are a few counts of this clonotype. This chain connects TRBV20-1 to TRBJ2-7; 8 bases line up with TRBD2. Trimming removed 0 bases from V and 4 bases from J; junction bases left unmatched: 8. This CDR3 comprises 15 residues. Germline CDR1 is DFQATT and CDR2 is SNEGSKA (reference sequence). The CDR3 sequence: CSARDVSGGQYEQYF. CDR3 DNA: TGCAGTGCTAGAGATGTTTCGGGGGGGCAGTACGAGCAGTACTTC.

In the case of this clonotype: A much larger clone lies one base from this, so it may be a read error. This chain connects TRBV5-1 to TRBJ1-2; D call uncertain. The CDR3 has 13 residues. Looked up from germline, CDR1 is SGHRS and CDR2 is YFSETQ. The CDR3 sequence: CANSSDPAGGYTF. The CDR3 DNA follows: TGCGCCAACAGCTCCGACCCCGCCGGGGGCTACACCTTC. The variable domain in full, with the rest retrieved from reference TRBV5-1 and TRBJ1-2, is KAGVTQTPRYLIKTRGQQVTLSCSPISGHRSVSWYQQTPGQGLQFLFEYFSETQRNKGNFPGRFSGRQFSNSRSEMNVSTLELGDSALYLCANSSDPAGGYTFGSGTRLTVV.

The CDR3 sequence is CASSQDEQGGTEAFF. The CDR3 bases are TGCGCCAGCAGCCAAGATGAGCAGGGGGGCACTGAAGCTTTCTTT. V gene TRBV4-3 combines with J gene TRBJ1-1; 7 bases fit TRBD1. This CDR3 comprises 15 residues. The germline gives CDR1 LGHNA, CDR2 YSLEER. V lost 0 bases and J lost 4; bases outside the gene matches: 5.

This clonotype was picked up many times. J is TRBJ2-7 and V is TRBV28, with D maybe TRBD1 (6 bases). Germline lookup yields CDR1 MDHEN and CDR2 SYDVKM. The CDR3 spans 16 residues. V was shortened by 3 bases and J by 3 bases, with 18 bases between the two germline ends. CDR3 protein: CASSFNRGVTGYEQYF. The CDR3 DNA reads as TGTGCCAGCAGTTTTAATCGGGGAGTGACAGGCTACGAGCAGTACTTC.

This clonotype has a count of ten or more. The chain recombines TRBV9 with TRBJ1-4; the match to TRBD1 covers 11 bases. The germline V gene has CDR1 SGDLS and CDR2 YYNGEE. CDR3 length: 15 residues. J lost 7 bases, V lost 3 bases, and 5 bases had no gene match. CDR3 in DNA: TGTGCCAGCAGCGCCCAGGGACAGGGGGGTGAAAAACTGTTTTTT. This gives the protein CASSAQGQGGEKLFF.

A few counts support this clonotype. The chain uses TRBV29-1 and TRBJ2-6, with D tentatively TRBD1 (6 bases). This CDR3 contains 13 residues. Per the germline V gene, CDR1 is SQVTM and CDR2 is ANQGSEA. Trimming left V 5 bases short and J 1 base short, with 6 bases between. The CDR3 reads CSVTGSGANVLTF. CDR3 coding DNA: TGCAGCGTTACAGGGTCTGGGGCCAACGTCCTGACTTTC.

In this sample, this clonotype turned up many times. CDR3 amino acids: CASSLTGTSRSGELFF. For the CDR3, the DNA is TGTGCCAGCAGCTTAACCGGGACTAGTCGGTCCGGGGAGCTGTTTTTT. The J gene is TRBJ2-2, the V gene TRBV7-3; the match to TRBD2 covers 8 bases. The CDR3 runs 16 residues. V was pared by 0 bases and J by 6 bases, with 6 bases of the junction left unmatched. Germline V CDR1 and CDR2: SGHTA, FQGTGA.

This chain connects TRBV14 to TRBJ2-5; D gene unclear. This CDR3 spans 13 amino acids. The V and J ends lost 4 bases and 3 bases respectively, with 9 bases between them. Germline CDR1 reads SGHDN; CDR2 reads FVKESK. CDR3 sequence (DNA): TGTGCCAGCAGCCGGCCACGGGAAGAGACCCAGTACTTC. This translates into CASSRPREETQYF.

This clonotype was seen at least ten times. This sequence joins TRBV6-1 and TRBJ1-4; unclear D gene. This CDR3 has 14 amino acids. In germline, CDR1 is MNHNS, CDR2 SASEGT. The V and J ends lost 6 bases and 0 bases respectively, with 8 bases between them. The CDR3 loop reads CASSEDTTNEKLFF. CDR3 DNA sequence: TGTGCCAGCAGCGAGGATACAACTAATGAAAAACTGTTTTTT.

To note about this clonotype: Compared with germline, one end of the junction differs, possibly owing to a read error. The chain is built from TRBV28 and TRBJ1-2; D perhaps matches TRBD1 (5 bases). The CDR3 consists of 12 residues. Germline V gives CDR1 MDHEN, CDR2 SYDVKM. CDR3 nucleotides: TGTGTCAGCCTAGACAGTAACTATGGCAACACCTTC. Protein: CVSLDSNYGNTF.

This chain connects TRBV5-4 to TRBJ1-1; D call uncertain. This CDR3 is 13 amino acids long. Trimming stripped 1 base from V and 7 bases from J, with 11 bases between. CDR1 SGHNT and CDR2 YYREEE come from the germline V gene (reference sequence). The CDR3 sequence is CASSLIGQDEAFF. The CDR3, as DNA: TGTGCCAGCAGCTTGATTGGCCAGGATGAAGCTTTCTTT.

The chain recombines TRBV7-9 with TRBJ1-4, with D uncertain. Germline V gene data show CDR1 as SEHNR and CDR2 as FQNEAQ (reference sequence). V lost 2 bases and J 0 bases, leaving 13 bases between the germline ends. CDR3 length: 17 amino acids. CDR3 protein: CASSLTRIGTTNEKLFF. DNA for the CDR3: TGTGCCAGCAGCTTAACACGGATCGGGACAACTAATGAAAAACTGTTTTTT.

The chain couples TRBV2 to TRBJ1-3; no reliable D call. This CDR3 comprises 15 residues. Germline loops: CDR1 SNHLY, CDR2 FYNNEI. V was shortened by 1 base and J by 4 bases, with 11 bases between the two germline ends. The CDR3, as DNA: TGTGCCAGCAGTGAAGAGTCGGGATGGGGAAACACCATATATTTT. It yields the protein CASSEESGWGNTIYF.

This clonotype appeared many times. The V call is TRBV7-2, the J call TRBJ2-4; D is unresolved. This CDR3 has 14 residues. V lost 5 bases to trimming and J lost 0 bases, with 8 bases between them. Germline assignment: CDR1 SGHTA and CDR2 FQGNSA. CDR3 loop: CASSPQLAKNIQYF. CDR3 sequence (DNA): TGTGCCAGCAGCCCCCAGTTAGCCAAAAACATTCAGTACTTC.

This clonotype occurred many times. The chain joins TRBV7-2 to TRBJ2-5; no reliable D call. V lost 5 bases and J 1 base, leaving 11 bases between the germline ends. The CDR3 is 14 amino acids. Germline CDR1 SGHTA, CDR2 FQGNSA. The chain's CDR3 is CASSAHGTQETQYF. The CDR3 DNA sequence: TGTGCCAGCAGCGCCCACGGTACCCAAGAGACCCAGTACTTC.

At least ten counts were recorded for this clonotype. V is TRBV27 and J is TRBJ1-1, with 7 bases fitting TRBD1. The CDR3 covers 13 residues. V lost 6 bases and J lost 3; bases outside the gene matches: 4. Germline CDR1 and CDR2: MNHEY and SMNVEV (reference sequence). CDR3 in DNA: TGTGCCAGCAGCTTTACAGGGGACACTGAAGCTTTCTTT. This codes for CASSFTGDTEAFF.

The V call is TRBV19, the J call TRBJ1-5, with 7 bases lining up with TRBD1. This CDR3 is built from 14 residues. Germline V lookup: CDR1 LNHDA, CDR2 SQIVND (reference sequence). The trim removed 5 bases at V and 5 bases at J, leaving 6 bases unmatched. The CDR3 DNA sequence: TGTGCCAGTAGTTACGGACAGGACTATCAGCCCCAGCATTTT. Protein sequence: CASSYGQDYQPQHF.

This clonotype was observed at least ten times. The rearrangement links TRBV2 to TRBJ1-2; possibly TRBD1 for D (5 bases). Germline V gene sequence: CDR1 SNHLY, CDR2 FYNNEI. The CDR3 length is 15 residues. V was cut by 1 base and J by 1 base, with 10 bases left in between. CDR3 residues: CASSEEPGLNYGYTF. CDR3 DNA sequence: TGTGCCAGCAGTGAAGAGCCAGGGCTTAACTATGGCTACACCTTC.

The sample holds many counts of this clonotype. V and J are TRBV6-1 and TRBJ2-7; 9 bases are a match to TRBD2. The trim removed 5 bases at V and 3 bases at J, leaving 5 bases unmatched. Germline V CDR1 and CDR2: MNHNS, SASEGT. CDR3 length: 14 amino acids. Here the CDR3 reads CASSLTTSGYEQYF. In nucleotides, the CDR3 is TGTGCCAGCAGTCTAACGACTAGCGGCTACGAGCAGTACTTC.

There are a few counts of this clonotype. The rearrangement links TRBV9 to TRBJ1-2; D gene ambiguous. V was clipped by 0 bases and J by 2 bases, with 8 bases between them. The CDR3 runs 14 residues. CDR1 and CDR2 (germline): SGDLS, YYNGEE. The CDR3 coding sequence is TGTGCCAGCAGCGTAGGAAACGGAAACTATGGCTACACCTTC. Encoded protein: CASSVGNGNYGYTF.

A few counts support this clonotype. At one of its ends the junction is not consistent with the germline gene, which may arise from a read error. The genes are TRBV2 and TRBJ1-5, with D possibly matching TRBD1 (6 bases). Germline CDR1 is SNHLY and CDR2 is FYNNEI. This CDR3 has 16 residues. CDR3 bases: TGTGCCAGCAGTGAAGCAGGGGGGGAAAGCAATCAGCCCCCGCATTTT. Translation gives CASSEAGGESNQPPHF.